These 22 T cell receptor beta chains share one sample of origin, sequenced in a study of shared clonotypes between healthy human individuals. Measured with immunoSEQ multiplex PCR; TCRdb has only the in-frame clones, and not every one. Of approximately 740,000 clones listed, more than 85% are singletons. Naive CD8 cells, CD45RO-negative and positively selected for CCR7, excluded terminally differentiated effector memory CD45RA+ cells. The sequenced sample was naive CD8+ T cells sorted from blood. These receptors were taken from a man aged 25-40 years in good health.

The rearrangement links TRBV27 to TRBJ2-1; D gene unclear. V was clipped by 0 bases and J by 2 bases, with 11 bases between them. Germline CDR1 reads MNHEY; CDR2 reads SMNVEV (reference sequence). CDR3 size: 16 residues. The CDR3 spells CASSLSIRPAYNEQFF. In DNA, the CDR3 is TGTGCCAGCAGTTTATCCATCCGCCCAGCCTACAATGAGCAGTTCTTC.

The chain has TRBV15 and TRBJ2-1; D is undetermined. The length of the CDR3 is 12 residues. V lost 9 bases to trimming and J lost 7 bases, with 13 bases between them. Per the germline V gene, CDR1 is LNHNV and CDR2 is YYDKDF (reference sequence). CDR3 sequence: CATGSGANEQFF. CDR3 sequence (DNA): TGTGCCACGGGATCAGGAGCGAATGAGCAGTTCTTC.

Worth noting for this clone: Other DNA sequences in this sample translate to the same CDR3. This chain joins TRBV5-1 and TRBJ2-7; 8 bases map to TRBD1. The CDR3 extends over 14 amino acids. Per the germline V gene, CDR1 is SGHRS and CDR2 is YFSETQ. The V and J ends lost 4 bases and 2 bases, in that order; junction bases with no gene match: 5. The CDR3 region is CASSAGTGTYEQYF. CDR3 coding DNA: TGCGCCAGCAGCGCGGGGACAGGAACCTACGAGCAGTACTTC. The whole variable domain, filled in from reference TRBV5-1 and TRBJ2-7, reads KAGVTQTPRYLIKTRGQQVTLSCSPISGHRSVSWYQQTPGQGLQFLFEYFSETQRNKGNFPGRFSGRQFSNSRSEMNVSTLELGDSALYLCASSAGTGTYEQYFGPGTRLTVT.

The genes are TRBV6-1 and TRBJ2-7; D unresolved. CDR1 is MNHNS, CDR2 SASEGT, per germline. The CDR3 totals 14 residues. Deletions cut 6 bases from V and 4 bases from J, with 16 bases between. CDR3 sequence: CASSLNQVLYEQYF. CDR3 sequence (DNA): TGTGCCAGCAGCCTGAACCAGGTTTTGTACGAGCAGTACTTC.

This chain links TRBV5-6 with TRBJ2-7; D assignment may be TRBD1 or TRBD2 (5 bases each). Germline CDR1 is SGHDT and CDR2 is YYEEEE. Trimming took 2 bases from V and 4 from J, leaving 16 bases between them. The CDR3 is 15 amino acids. The CDR3 region has the DNA TGTGCCAGCAGCTTCGTCAGGGAGATCCAATACGAGCAGTACTTC. It encodes CASSFVREIQYEQYF.

The sample holds one count of this clone. The V gene is TRBV6-1, the J gene TRBJ2-7; TRBD1 matches 9 bases. V was pared by 2 bases and J by 3 bases, with 11 bases of the junction left unmatched. The V gene's germline CDR1 is MNHNS and CDR2 SASEGT. There are 17 residues in the CDR3. CDR3 in amino acids: CASSETVRRTGDYEQYF. As DNA, the CDR3 is TGTGCCAGCAGTGAAACGGTTAGGCGGACAGGGGACTACGAGCAGTACTTC.

The gene calls are TRBV10-3 and TRBJ1-1, with D hard to call. The CDR3 has 13 amino acids. Germline loops: CDR1 ENHRY, CDR2 SYGVKD. V dropped 5 bases and J dropped 0 bases, with 7 bases sitting between them. CDR3 coding DNA: TGTGCCATCAGTCGGGCCTTGAACACTGAAGCTTTCTTT. Translation: CAISRALNTEAFF.

This clone has just one count. The chain joins TRBV27 to TRBJ2-1; the match to TRBD2 covers 9 bases. The germline gives CDR1 MNHEY, CDR2 SMNVEV (reference sequence). With V trimmed by 8 bases and J by 9 bases, 17 bases remained unmatched. This CDR3 contains 16 residues. CDR3 amino acids: CASEPRGGSGRFEQFF. CDR3 DNA: TGTGCCAGCGAACCGAGGGGGGGTAGCGGGAGATTTGAGCAGTTCTTC.

The rearrangement links TRBV18 to TRBJ1-1; 8 nucleotides match TRBD1. The CDR3 spans 14 residues. V gave up 3 bases and J gave up 0 bases; unmatched junction bases: 0. Germline V gene lookup returns CDR1 KGHSH and CDR2 LQKENI. This CDR3 reads CASSPTGVNTEAFF. The CDR3 coding sequence is TGTGCCAGCTCACCGACAGGGGTGAACACTGAAGCTTTCTTT.

The genes are TRBV5-1 and TRBJ2-1; 16 nucleotides agree with TRBD2. This CDR3 has 18 amino acids. V lost 3 bases, J lost 1 base, and 4 bases stayed unmatched. Germline values: CDR1 SGHRS, CDR2 YFSETQ. The CDR3 nucleotides read TGCGCCAGCAGCTGGGTGGGACTAGCGGGAGGGTCCTACAATGAGCAGTTCTTC. This translates into CASSWVGLAGGSYNEQFF.

This clone has just a few counts. This sequence joins TRBV10-3 and TRBJ1-1; possible D gene TRBD1, 5 bases. V was pared by 9 bases and J by 11 bases, with 16 bases between. The CDR3 sequence is 11 residues long. Germline values: CDR1 ENHRY, CDR2 SYGVKD. For the CDR3, the DNA is TGTGCCATGGGACTTAAGGGAAGTGCTTTCTTT. Translated: CAMGLKGSAFF.

The rearrangement joins TRBV28 to TRBJ2-5, with 8 positions matching TRBD1. The CDR3 runs 14 residues. Germline V gives CDR1 MDHEN, CDR2 SYDVKM. With V trimmed by 5 bases and J by 2 bases, 4 bases remained unmatched. CDR3 residues: CASSTRGPQETQYF. In nucleotides, the CDR3 is TGTGCCAGCAGTACCAGGGGGCCGCAAGAGACCCAGTACTTC.

This sequence joins TRBV10-3 and TRBJ1-2; D not certain. The CDR3 length is 12 residues. V was cut by 2 bases and J by 3 bases, with 4 bases left in between. Per the germline V gene, CDR1 is ENHRY and CDR2 is SYGVKD. In DNA form, the CDR3 reads TGTGCCATCAGTGAGGTAGACTATGGCTACACCTTC. Translated, it gives CAISEVDYGYTF.

This sequence joins TRBV7-3 and TRBJ2-3; D is perhaps TRBD1 or TRBD2 (6 bases each). Trimming pared 0 bases from V and 6 bases from J, leaving 13 bases between. CDR3 size: 15 residues. Germline loops: CDR1 SGHTA, CDR2 FQGTGA. The CDR3 loop reads CASSLTGGPGDTQYF. In DNA form, the CDR3 reads TGTGCCAGCAGCTTAACGGGGGGCCCAGGCGATACGCAGTATTTT. The complete variable domain, with remaining parts taken from reference TRBV7-3 and TRBJ2-3, reads GAGVSQTPSNKVTEKGKYVELRCDPISGHTALYWYRQSLGQGPEFLIYFQGTGAADDSGLPNDRFFAVRPEGSVSTLKIQRTERGDSAVYLCASSLTGGPGDTQYFGPGTRLTVL.

V gene TRBV7-9 combines with J gene TRBJ2-3; D might be TRBD2 (5 bases). This CDR3 region has 15 residues. Trimming cost V 7 bases and J 0 bases, with 14 bases left between them. Germline CDR1 and CDR2: SEHNR and FQNEAQ (reference sequence). The CDR3 loop is CASTISTGSTDTQYF. The CDR3 DNA reads as TGTGCCAGCACCATATCGACGGGGAGCACAGATACGCAGTATTTT.

This chain connects TRBV28 to TRBJ2-2, with D possibly called TRBD1 or TRBD2 (5 bases each). Germline V gene data show CDR1 as MDHEN and CDR2 as SYDVKM. The CDR3 is 16 amino acids. Trimming took off 6 bases at V and 4 bases at J, with 18 bases between the two ends. The CDR3 region has the DNA TGTGCCAGCAGCCCCCCCGAACGGGACCTCACCGGGGAGCTGTTTTTT. It is translated as CASSPPERDLTGELFF. Supplemented by reference TRBV28 and TRBJ2-2, the full variable domain reads DVKVTQSSRYLVKRTGEKVFLECVQDMDHENMFWYRQDPGLGLRLIYFSYDVKMKEKGDIPEGYSVSREKKERFSLILESASTNQTSMYLCASSPPERDLTGELFFGEGSRLTVL.

This clone was detected only once. This rearrangement joins TRBV5-6 to TRBJ2-6, with 9 bases aligning to TRBD1. V lost 0 bases and J lost 0; bases outside the gene matches: 1. Germline CDR1 and CDR2: SGHDT and YYEEEE. The CDR3 has 17 amino acids. CDR3 coding DNA: TGTGCCAGCAGCTTGGGGGACAGGGTCTCTGGGGCCAACGTCCTGACTTTC. Encoded protein: CASSLGDRVSGANVLTF.

V usage is TRBV29-1 and J usage is TRBJ2-7; the D is unclear. Germline CDR1 reads SQVTM; CDR2 reads ANQGSEA. V gave up 4 bases and J gave up 6 bases, with 7 bases separating them. The CDR3 spans 10 residues. CDR3 sequence reads: CSVVQTEQYF. The CDR3 nucleotides read TGCAGCGTTGTACAGACCGAGCAGTACTTC.

V and J are TRBV4-1 and TRBJ2-7; TRBD2 is a possible D gene (6 bases). V gave up 4 bases and J gave up 3 bases, with 19 bases separating them. The length of the CDR3 is 16 residues. Germline values: CDR1 MGHRA, CDR2 YSYEKL. The CDR3 DNA reads as TGCGCCAGCAGCCGCGTTAGCGGAGGCCTCCTCTACGAGCAGTACTTC. It encodes CASSRVSGGLLYEQYF.

This rearrangement joins TRBV7-2 to TRBJ2-1, with 12 bases matching TRBD2. The CDR3 totals 18 residues. The V and J ends lost 2 bases and 8 bases, in that order; junction bases with no gene match: 13. Germline CDR1 reads SGHTA; CDR2 reads FQGNSA. The CDR3 DNA is TGTGCCAGCAGCTTAACGCCGCGACTAGCGGGAGAGGACCATGAGCAGTTCTTC. Protein product: CASSLTPRLAGEDHEQFF.

This clone was observed once. The chain couples TRBV7-8 to TRBJ2-2, with TRBD2 matching 7 bases. V trimming: 3 bases; J trimming: 6 bases; junction bases outside the gene matches: 4. CDR3 length equals 14 residues. Germline CDR1 and CDR2: SGHVS and FQNEAQ. The chain's CDR3 is CASSFTSGAGELFF. Written as DNA, the CDR3 is TGTGCCAGCAGCTTTACCAGCGGGGCCGGGGAGCTGTTTTTT. Variable domain in full (rest from reference TRBV7-8 and TRBJ2-2): GAGVSQSPRYKVAKRGQDVALRCDPISGHVSLFWYQQALGQGPEFLTYFQNEAQLDKSGLPSDRFFAERPEGSVSTLKIQRTQQEDSAVYLCASSFTSGAGELFFGEGSRLTVL.

This clone has only one observation. The V and J genes are TRBV10-2 and TRBJ2-7; no clear D. The germline gives CDR1 WSHSY, CDR2 SAAADI. V was trimmed by 2 bases and J by 3 bases, leaving 11 bases between them. CDR3 length: 14 amino acids. CDR3 bases: TGCGCCAGCAGTGAGAAAAGGTGGGTCTACGAGCAGTACTTC. This codes for CASSEKRWVYEQYF.